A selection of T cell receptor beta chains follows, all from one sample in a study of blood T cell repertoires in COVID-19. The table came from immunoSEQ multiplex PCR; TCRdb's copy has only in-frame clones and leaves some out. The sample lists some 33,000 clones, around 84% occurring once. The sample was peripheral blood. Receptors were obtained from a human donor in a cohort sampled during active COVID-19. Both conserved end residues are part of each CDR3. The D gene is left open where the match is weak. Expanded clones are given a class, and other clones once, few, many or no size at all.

CDR3 DNA: TGTGCCAGTGACGCCGACAGGGTCGACACAGATACGCAGTATTTT; CDR3 protein: CASDADRVDTDTQYF; J gene: TRBJ2-3; D gene: TRBD1; V gene: TRBV6-5; clone size: .
CDR3 DNA: TGCGCCAGCAGTCAGACAGGGATTTGTTCACCCCTCCACTTT; CDR3 protein: CASSQTGICSPLHF; J gene: TRBJ1-6; D gene: TRBD1; V gene: TRBV23-1; clone size: .
CDR3 DNA: TGTGCCAGCTCCCCCAGGGCTCAGGGGAGTAACTATGGCTACACCTTC; CDR3 protein: CASSPRAQGSNYGYTF; J gene: TRBJ1-2; D gene: .; V gene: TRBV18; clone size: few
CDR3 DNA: TGTGCCAGCAGCAACAGGGGGCAAGGGAATCAGCCCCAGCATTTT; CDR3 protein: CASSNRGQGNQPQHF; J gene: TRBJ1-5; D gene: TRBD1; V gene: TRBV6-5; clone size: .
CDR3 DNA: TGCGCCAGCAGCCGAACAAACCTGAGGTACAATGAGCAGTTCTTC; CDR3 protein: CASSRTNLRYNEQFF; J gene: TRBJ2-1; D gene: .; V gene: TRBV4-3; clone size: .
CDR3 DNA: TGTGCCAGCACGAAACGATGGGGGCGGGAGGAGACCCAGTACTTC; CDR3 protein: CASTKRWGREETQYF; J gene: TRBJ2-5; D gene: .; V gene: TRBV6-5; clone size: .
CDR3 DNA: TGTGCCAGCTCACCAATAGGGACAGGGGGTAGCAATCAGCCCCAGCATTTT; CDR3 protein: CASSPIGTGGSNQPQHF; J gene: TRBJ1-5; D gene: TRBD1; V gene: TRBV18; clone size: .
CDR3 DNA: TGTGCCAGTAGTCCCCAGCGGGCGGAGACCCAGTACTTC; CDR3 protein: CASSPQRAETQYF; J gene: TRBJ2-5; D gene: .; V gene: TRBV19; clone size: .
CDR3 DNA: TGCGCCAGCAGCTTGGGGCAGGGAGGAGGTCGAGAGACCCAGTACTTC; CDR3 protein: CASSLGQGGGRETQYF; J gene: TRBJ2-5; D gene: .; V gene: TRBV5-1; clone size: .
CDR3 DNA: TGTGCCAGTAGTGTACCGGGACAGGGGCGCGGCGGGGAGCTGTTTTTT; CDR3 protein: CASSVPGQGRGGELFF; J gene: TRBJ2-2; D gene: TRBD1; V gene: TRBV19; clone size: .
CDR3 DNA: TGTGCCAGCAGCCCAAGGACAGGGGAGCACTATGGCTACACCTTC; CDR3 protein: CASSPRTGEHYGYTF; J gene: TRBJ1-2; D gene: TRBD1; V gene: TRBV5-4; clone size: .
CDR3 DNA: TGTGCCAGTAACCTGCAGGGCGGGAACACTGAAGCTTTCTTT; CDR3 protein: CASNLQGGNTEAFF; J gene: TRBJ1-1; D gene: .; V gene: TRBV19; clone size: .
CDR3 DNA: TGCGCCAGCAGCCAAGAAGCGACTAGCGGGGGTTCGGATACGCAGTATTTT; CDR3 protein: CASSQEATSGGSDTQYF; J gene: TRBJ2-3; D gene: TRBD2; V gene: TRBV4-3; clone size: .
CDR3 DNA: TGTGCCAGCAGTCCTACAGGGTACGGCACAGATACGCAGTATTTT; CDR3 protein: CASSPTGYGTDTQYF; J gene: TRBJ2-3; D gene: .; V gene: TRBV28; clone size: .
CDR3 DNA: TGTGCCATCAGTAAGGGACAGGGGGCGACTGAAGCTTTCTTT; CDR3 protein: CAISKGQGATEAFF; J gene: TRBJ1-1; D gene: TRBD1; V gene: TRBV10-3; clone size: .
CDR3 DNA: TGTGCCAGCAGTACACTATACGAGCAGTACTTC; CDR3 protein: CASSTLYEQYF; J gene: TRBJ2-7; D gene: .; V gene: TRBV2; clone size: .
CDR3 DNA: TGTGCCACCAGCAGAGCGGGGACTATCAACTCCTACGAGCAGTACTTC; CDR3 protein: CATSRAGTINSYEQYF; J gene: TRBJ2-7; D gene: TRBD2; V gene: TRBV15; clone size: .
CDR3 DNA: TGTGCCAGCAGGCAACAGGGGTATGGCTACACCTTC; CDR3 protein: CASRQQGYGYTF; J gene: TRBJ1-2; D gene: TRBD1; V gene: TRBV12-3/TRBV12-4; clone size: .
CDR3 DNA: TGTGCCAGCCAGGTTTACACATTAAACACCGGGGAGCTGTTTTTT; CDR3 protein: CASQVYTLNTGELFF; J gene: TRBJ2-2; D gene: .; V gene: TRBV2; clone size: .
CDR3 DNA: TGTGCCAGCAGCTTTCAGGGTAATTCACCCCTCCACTTT; CDR3 protein: CASSFQGNSPLHF; J gene: TRBJ1-6; D gene: .; V gene: TRBV5-6; clone size: few
CDR3 DNA: TGCGCCAGCAGCCGGGGGACTAGCAGTTATACGCAGTATTTT; CDR3 protein: CASSRGTSSYTQYF; J gene: TRBJ2-3; D gene: TRBD2; V gene: TRBV5-1; clone size: .
CDR3 DNA: TGTGCCACCAGCAGAAATACGGGGGGCAATCAGCCCCAGCATTTT; CDR3 protein: CATSRNTGGNQPQHF; J gene: TRBJ1-5; D gene: .; V gene: TRBV15; clone size: once
CDR3 DNA: TGTGCCAGCACACCGGGACAGAATTATAGCAATCAGCCCCAGCATTTT; CDR3 protein: CASTPGQNYSNQPQHF; J gene: TRBJ1-5; D gene: TRBD1; V gene: TRBV3-1/TRBV3-2; clone size: .
CDR3 DNA: TGTGCCAGCAGCCAACACAGCGAGCAGTACTTC; CDR3 protein: CASSQHSEQYF; J gene: TRBJ2-7; D gene: .; V gene: TRBV5-6; clone size: .
CDR3 DNA: TGCGCCAGCAGCTTGGGCAGGGACAATCAGCCCCAGCATTTT; CDR3 protein: CASSLGRDNQPQHF; J gene: TRBJ1-5; D gene: .; V gene: TRBV5-1; clone size: once